A selection of T cell receptor beta chains follows, all from one sample in a study of regulatory T cells in long-lasting Graves disease. TCRdb re-derived calls from the multiplex PCR reads in MiXCR, one entry per CDR3 protein. This table has 370,000 or so distinct CDR3 sequences, under 20% appearing once. The same sample was also studied in work on T cells in Graves' hyperthyroidism and ophthalmopathy.

The sample in question was peripheral blood mononuclear cells (PBMCs), obtained at new diagnosis, from a patient treated with antithyroid drugs. The receptors were gathered from a woman between 18 and 29 years old with Graves disease. Each CDR3 is given with its conserved first and last residue. D genes are given only for firm matches. Rows may omit the clone size; those that give it use once, few, many or a size class.

V gene: TRBV28
D gene: -
J gene: TRBJ2-3
clone size: many
CDR3 protein: CASSLISDTQYF
CDR3 DNA: TGTGCCAGCAGTTTGATCTCGGATACGCAGTATTTT

V gene: TRBV3-1
D gene: -
J gene: TRBJ1-1
clone size: many
CDR3 protein: CASSQVGRNTEAFF
CDR3 DNA: TGTGCCAGCAGCCAAGTAGGACGGAACACTGAAGCTTTCTTT

V gene: TRBV27
D gene: -
J gene: TRBJ2-6
clone size: many
CDR3 protein: CASSVVGANVLTF
CDR3 DNA: TGTGCCAGCAGTGTGGTAGGGGCCAACGTCCTGACTTTC

V gene: TRBV24-1
D gene: TRBD1
J gene: TRBJ1-1
clone size: many
CDR3 protein: CATSGTGPNTEAFF
CDR3 DNA: TGTGCCACCAGTGGGACAGGGCCTAACACTGAAGCTTTCTTT

V gene: TRBV11-2
D gene: -
J gene: TRBJ2-7
clone size: few
CDR3 protein: CASSPGPAYEQYF
CDR3 DNA: TGTGCCAGCAGCCCAGGTCCTGCCTACGAGCAGTACTTC

V gene: TRBV3-1
D gene: -
J gene: TRBJ2-5
clone size: many
CDR3 protein: CASSPGHSTGGTQYF
CDR3 DNA: TGTGCCAGCAGCCCCGGGCACTCAACCGGGGGGACCCAGTACTTC

V gene: TRBV28
D gene: -
J gene: TRBJ2-5
clone size: many
CDR3 protein: CASSFYFRGETQYF
CDR3 DNA: TGTGCCAGCAGTTTTTATTTCCGGGGAGAGACCCAGTACTTC

V gene: TRBV20-1
D gene: TRBD1
J gene: TRBJ1-3
clone size: -
CDR3 protein: CSAQGQGAAGNTIYF
CDR3 DNA: TGCAGTGCCCAGGGACAGGGGGCGGCCGGAAACACCATATATTTT

V gene: TRBV20-1
D gene: TRBD2
J gene: TRBJ2-3
clone size: many
CDR3 protein: CSARSFAGALNTQYF
CDR3 DNA: TGCAGTGCTAGATCATTCGCGGGAGCCTTAAATACGCAGTATTTT

V gene: TRBV19
D gene: -
J gene: TRBJ2-1
clone size: once
CDR3 protein: CASSGSIYNEQFF
CDR3 DNA: TGTGCCAGTAGTGGCAGTATTTACAATGAGCAGTTCTTC

V gene: TRBV29-1
D gene: -
J gene: TRBJ2-2
clone size: many
CDR3 protein: CSVPAGRTGELFF
CDR3 DNA: TGCAGCGTTCCCGCGGGGCGCACCGGGGAGCTGTTTTTT

V gene: TRBV7-3
D gene: TRBD1
J gene: TRBJ1-6
clone size: few
CDR3 protein: CASSLEQGDNSPLHF
CDR3 DNA: TGTGCCAGCAGCTTAGAACAGGGGGATAATTCACCCCTCCACTTT

V gene: TRBV4-1
D gene: -
J gene: TRBJ2-2
clone size: -
CDR3 protein: CASSQVDLFLNTGELFF
CDR3 DNA: TGCGCCAGCAGCCAAGTCGACCTATTCCTGAACACCGGGGAGCTGTTTTTT

V gene: TRBV4-1
D gene: -
J gene: TRBJ2-7
clone size: many
CDR3 protein: CASSQVGGFYEQYF
CDR3 DNA: TGCGCCAGCAGCCAAGTAGGAGGGTTCTACGAGCAGTACTTC

V gene: TRBV5-5
D gene: -
J gene: TRBJ1-2
clone size: many
CDR3 protein: CASSLEGARVNYGYTF
CDR3 DNA: TGTGCCAGCAGCTTGGAGGGCGCGAGAGTTAACTATGGCTACACCTTC

V gene: TRBV2
D gene: -
J gene: TRBJ2-6
clone size: many
CDR3 protein: CASSESPGTFSGANVLTF
CDR3 DNA: TGTGCCAGCAGTGAATCCCCAGGGACATTCTCTGGGGCCAACGTCCTGACTTTC

V gene: TRBV7-9
D gene: TRBD2
J gene: TRBJ2-7
clone size: few
CDR3 protein: CASSSYRGLAGNGPGNEQYF
CDR3 DNA: TGTGCCAGCAGCTCCTACCGGGGACTAGCGGGGAACGGCCCGGGGAACGAGCAGTACTTC

V gene: TRBV24-1
D gene: TRBD1
J gene: TRBJ2-1
clone size: many
CDR3 protein: CATTDRGFSNEQFF
CDR3 DNA: TGTGCCACCACGGACAGGGGGTTTTCAAATGAGCAGTTCTTC

V gene: TRBV12-3/TRBV12-4
D gene: -
J gene: TRBJ1-4
clone size: many
CDR3 protein: CASSLIGPEKLFF
CDR3 DNA: TGTGCCAGCAGCCTAATCGGGCCCGAAAAACTGTTTTTT

V gene: TRBV5-1
D gene: -
J gene: TRBJ2-5
clone size: -
CDR3 protein: CASSLETVKTQYF
CDR3 DNA: TGCGCCAGCAGCCTAGAGACCGTAAAGACCCAGTACTTC

V gene: TRBV20-1
D gene: -
J gene: TRBJ1-1
clone size: many
CDR3 protein: CSAQTTGTNTEAFF
CDR3 DNA: TGCAGTGCCCAAACAACAGGGACGAACACTGAAGCTTTCTTT

V gene: TRBV6-2/TRBV6-3
D gene: -
J gene: TRBJ2-2
clone size: -
CDR3 protein: CASSRGETGELFF
CDR3 DNA: TGTGCCAGCAGCCGAGGGGAAACCGGGGAGCTGTTTTTT

V gene: TRBV7-3
D gene: -
J gene: TRBJ1-1
clone size: many
CDR3 protein: CASSAGGEGTEAFF
CDR3 DNA: TGTGCCAGCAGCGCCGGGGGGGAGGGCACTGAAGCTTTCTTT

V gene: TRBV27
D gene: -
J gene: TRBJ1-5
clone size: many
CDR3 protein: CASSLSGGPQHF
CDR3 DNA: TGTGCCAGCAGTTTATCGGGCGGACCCCAGCATTTT